The clone carrying this TCR beta chain showed up many times. What it binds is not known. The sample is drawn from a study of T cell repertoires in cytomegalovirus infection. Study outcomes and limitations: CMV carriers having the relevant HLA were flagged by cumulative public TCR beta family frequency.

This CDR3 region has 16 residues. V shed 2 bases and J 4 bases; nucleotides not matched to a gene: 11. The germline CDR1 and CDR2 sequences are SGHVS and FQNEAQ. TCRdb re-derived calls from the reads in MiXCR, one entry per CDR3 protein. Among approximately 250,000 distinct CDR3 sequences listed, more than 9% were seen once. V usage is TRBV7-8 and J usage is TRBJ2-7; 7 nucleotides match TRBD2. This clonotype was obtained from a human donor in good health (CMV status not recorded). Some clones in this sample may be carry-over from other donors' samples. The sequencing input was PBMCs. CDR3 loop: CASSLWPGLTYYEQYF. The CDR3 nucleotides read TGTGCCAGCAGCTTATGGCCGGGACTAACCTATTACGAGCAGTACTTC.